The 28 T cell receptor beta chains in this list originate from one sample, sequenced in a study of low-dose radiotherapy and immunotherapy resistance in tumors. Primers targeting TRAV and TRBV primed first-strand cDNA, covering alpha and beta chains. TCRs underwent 15 to 20 PCR cycles of amplification with a constant-region primer and V-primer adapter. TCRdb reprocessed the reads via MiXCR and lists one record per CDR3 protein. Seen here are about 12,000 distinct CDR3 sequences, 76% observed once, and the top ten hold around 3.6%. The origin of the receptors is a human donor with advanced metastatic prostate, ovarian, gallbladder or colorectal cancer (not recorded which). This table probably holds off-target reads from a library built for another chain.

This chain uses TRBV28 with TRBJ2-6; no clear D gene. The CDR3 runs to 16 residues. V was clipped by 6 bases and J by 0 bases, with 12 bases between them. Germline V gene data show CDR1 as MDHEN and CDR2 as SYDVKM. The CDR3 protein is CASRGDGYSGANVLTF. CDR3 nucleotides: TGTGCCAGCAGAGGTGACGGATACTCTGGGGCCAACGTCCTGACTTTC.

This chain joins TRBV21-1 and TRBJ2-7; the table's D gene call, TRBD1, was not cross checked with the DNA. TRBV21-1 is deemed a pseudogene. The CDR3 runs 19 residues. CDR3 in amino acids: CASSKEFGDTSTFEGEQYF. The CDR3 nucleotides read TGTGCCAGCAGCAAAGAATTCGGGGACACAAGTACCTTTGAGGGTGAGCAGTACTTC.

The chain employs TRBV18 and TRBJ2-7, with 9 bases aligning to TRBD1. The germline gives CDR1 KGHSH, CDR2 LQKENI. The CDR3 sequence is 16 residues long. Germline trimming cut 3 bases from V and 1 base from J; bases unmatched to any gene: 7. CDR3 protein: CASSPRPGQGSYEQYF. In DNA form, the CDR3 reads TGTGCCAGCTCACCGCGCCCGGGACAGGGTTCCTACGAGCAGTACTTC. The whole variable domain, remainder taken from reference TRBV18 and TRBJ2-7, is NAGVMQNPRHLVRRRGQEARLRCSPMKGHSHVYWYRQLPEEGLKFMVYLQKENIIDESGMPKERFSAEFPKEGPSILRIQQVVRGDSAAYFCASSPRPGQGSYEQYFGPGTRLTVT.

The J gene is TRBJ1-5, the V gene TRBV5-6; no reliable D call. Looked up from germline, CDR1 is SGHDT and CDR2 is YYEEEE. The CDR3 totals 14 residues. V was cut by 6 bases and J by 2 bases, with 12 bases left in between. This chain's CDR3 is CASIRWGGNQPQHF. The CDR3 DNA is TGTGCCAGCATCAGGTGGGGAGGCAATCAGCCCCAGCATTTT.

This clonotype has a handful of counts. J is TRBJ1-6 and V is TRBV28; D uncertain. The CDR3 is 14 residues long. The germline gives CDR1 MDHEN, CDR2 SYDVKM. Trimming pared 5 bases from V and 6 bases from J, leaving 11 bases between. The CDR3 here is CASSQHVPNSPLHF. The DNA of the CDR3 is TGTGCCAGCAGTCAACACGTGCCTAATTCACCCCTCCACTTT.

This rearrangement joins TRBV20-1 to TRBJ1-5, with 10 positions matching TRBD1. J lost 2 bases, V lost 0 bases, and 10 bases had no gene match. This CDR3 is built from 18 residues. Germline V lookup: CDR1 DFQATT, CDR2 SNEGSKA (reference sequence). CDR3 loop: CSARDTAGTGVGNQPQHF. CDR3 nucleotide sequence: TGCAGTGCTAGAGATACGGCCGGGACAGGGGTGGGCAATCAGCCCCAGCATTTT.

This clonotype was counted a few times. The chain uses TRBV28 and TRBJ1-1, with a weak D call TRBD1 (5 bases). The germline V and J ends were trimmed by 3 bases and 1 base, with 9 bases remaining between them. Germline V gives CDR1 MDHEN, CDR2 SYDVKM. CDR3 length equals 14 residues. The CDR3 DNA sequence: TGTGCCAGCAGTTTCGGGGCAGGGAACACTGAAGCTTTCTTT. This gives the protein CASSFGAGNTEAFF. The full variable domain, its missing parts supplied by reference TRBV28 and TRBJ1-1, is DVKVTQSSRYLVKRTGEKVFLECVQDMDHENMFWYRQDPGLGLRLIYFSYDVKMKEKGDIPEGYSVSREKKERFSLILESASTNQTSMYLCASSFGAGNTEAFFGQGTRLTVV.

This clonotype came up a few times. This chain uses TRBV28 with TRBJ2-7; 9 nucleotides match TRBD2. V was clipped by 3 bases and J by 2 bases; unmatched bases: 5. CDR3 length equals 15 residues. CDR1 is MDHEN, CDR2 SYDVKM, per germline. The CDR3 loop reads CASSFGPSGAYEQYF. The CDR3 bases are TGTGCCAGCAGTTTTGGTCCTAGCGGGGCCTACGAGCAGTACTTC.

This clonotype was found once. The J gene is TRBJ2-1, the V gene TRBV28; 11 nucleotides match TRBD2. This CDR3 is built from 15 residues. The trim removed 5 bases at V and 4 bases at J, leaving 4 bases unmatched. CDR1 and CDR2 from the germline V gene are MDHEN and SYDVKM. The CDR3 region is CASSPSGRFYNEQFF. Here the CDR3 DNA reads TGTGCCAGCAGTCCTAGCGGGAGGTTTTACAATGAGCAGTTCTTC.

The rearrangement links TRBV19 to TRBJ2-3; 9 nucleotides line up with TRBD1. Germline assignment: CDR1 LNHDA and CDR2 SQIVND (reference sequence). The CDR3 extends over 14 amino acids. J lost 5 bases, V lost 9 bases, and 9 bases had no gene match. In DNA, the CDR3 is TGTGCCAGCAAAGATACAGGGGGCGAAGATACGCAGTATTTT. Its translation is CASKDTGGEDTQYF.

This clonotype was observed a handful of times. The chain couples TRBV28 to TRBJ2-5; the match to TRBD2 covers 7 bases. The trim removed 7 bases at V and 3 bases at J, leaving 11 bases unmatched. Per germline, CDR1 MDHEN and CDR2 SYDVKM. This CDR3 has 15 residues. The CDR3 loop reads CASIKGGRSKETQYF. CDR3 DNA sequence: TGTGCCAGCATTAAGGGAGGGAGGTCTAAAGAGACCCAGTACTTC.

This sequence joins TRBV4-3 and TRBJ1-2; TRBD1 is a possible D gene (6 bases). Germline CDR1 LGHNA, CDR2 YSLEER. The CDR3 is made up of 14 amino acids. V was trimmed by 1 base and J by 4 bases, leaving 10 bases between them. The CDR3 coding sequence is TGCGCCAGCAGCCAAGCAACAGGGAGCTATGGCTACACCTTC. Residues: CASSQATGSYGYTF.

The gene calls are TRBV2 and TRBJ2-7; D possibly corresponds to TRBD2 (5 bases). This CDR3 has 12 amino acids. In germline, CDR1 is SNHLY, CDR2 FYNNEI. The V gene lost 6 bases and the J gene lost 0 bases, with 6 bases spanning the gap. The CDR3, as DNA: TGTGCCAGCAGGGGGAGCTCCTACGAGCAGTACTTC. Translation: CASRGSSYEQYF.

J is TRBJ1-5 and V is TRBV5-4; D is ambiguous. Germline lookup yields CDR1 SGHNT and CDR2 YYREEE (reference sequence). The CDR3 has 13 residues. The V end lost 0 bases, the J end lost 5 bases, and 6 bases lay between the germline ends. The CDR3 nucleotides are TGTGCCAGCAGCTTGGGCGGCGATCAGCCCCAGCATTTT. Its translation is CASSLGGDQPQHF.

This clonotype has more than one count but fewer than ten. V and J are TRBV28 and TRBJ2-2; 7 bases fit TRBD1. The CDR3 loop spans 17 amino acids. The V and J ends lost 5 bases and 4 bases, in that order; junction bases with no gene match: 13. In germline, CDR1 is MDHEN, CDR2 SYDVKM. The CDR3 here is CASSTFRQGRATGELFF. CDR3 nucleotides: TGTGCCAGCAGTACGTTTCGACAGGGTCGGGCCACCGGGGAGCTGTTTTTT.

The genes are TRBV5-6 and TRBJ1-1, with unresolved D. The CDR3 runs to 12 residues. Trimming cost V 4 bases and J 3 bases, with 7 bases left between them. Germline CDR1 is SGHDT and CDR2 is YYEEEE. Here the CDR3 DNA reads TGTGCCAGCAGCGGTGGCCACACTGAAGCTTTCTTT. Translation: CASSGGHTEAFF.

The CDR3 nucleotides read TGTGCCAGCAGATCGGGACAGCCTCAAGAGACCCAGTACTTC. This sequence encodes CASRSGQPQETQYF. The rearrangement uses TRBV28 and TRBJ2-5, with 7 bases aligning to TRBD1. The CDR3 runs 14 residues. Germline CDR1 MDHEN, CDR2 SYDVKM. V dropped 6 bases and J dropped 2; count of bases not matched to a gene: 6.

The chain combines TRBV10-3 with TRBJ2-5; 11 nucleotides line up with TRBD2. CDR1 and CDR2 from the germline V gene are ENHRY and SYGVKD. The CDR3 has 15 amino acids. V dropped 0 bases and J dropped 6; count of bases not matched to a gene: 3. CDR3 residues: CAISESTTSGKTQYF. The DNA of the CDR3 is TGTGCCATCAGTGAGTCTACGACTAGCGGGAAGACCCAGTACTTC.

This clonotype was picked up a small number of times. V usage is TRBV5-1 and J usage is TRBJ1-1; D call uncertain. V lost 4 bases and J lost 4, with 11 bases in between. Germline-derived CDR1 and CDR2 are SGHRS and YFSETQ. CDR3 length: 13 residues. The CDR3 DNA sequence: TGCGCCAGCAGCCAAGACACGGCCACTGAAGCTTTCTTT. This codes for CASSQDTATEAFF.

The V gene is TRBV6-5, the J gene TRBJ1-5, with D possibly being TRBD1 (5 bases). CDR1 and CDR2 (germline): MNHEY, SVGAGI. V was cut by 4 bases and J by 7 bases, with 14 bases left in between. The CDR3 loop spans 14 amino acids. The CDR3 DNA reads as TGTGCCAGCAGTTCTCAGGGAGAACGGCAGCCCCAGCATTTT. Protein sequence: CASSSQGERQPQHF.

The V and J genes are TRBV7-8 and TRBJ2-5; no clear D gene. This CDR3 is 19 amino acids long. Looked up from germline, CDR1 is SGHVS and CDR2 is FQNEAQ. Between the trimmed V and J ends, which lost 3 bases and 9 bases, there was a span of 32 bases. In DNA form, the CDR3 reads TGTGCCAGCAGCTTTCCGCCGCCAATTAGTACCCCGAAAGAGATGGCCCAGTACTTC. Translation gives CASSFPPPISTPKEMAQYF.

The chain has TRBV20-1 and TRBJ2-1; possible D gene TRBD1, 6 bases. CDR3 length equals 16 residues. V lost 6 bases, J lost 0 bases, and 18 bases lay in between. Germline CDR1 is DFQATT and CDR2 is SNEGSKA (reference sequence). CDR3 amino acids: CSADTRQGSSYNEQFF. CDR3 nucleotides: TGCAGTGCAGATACTCGCCAGGGGAGCTCCTACAATGAGCAGTTCTTC.

The V gene is TRBV2, the J gene TRBJ2-2; tentative D call: TRBD1 (6 bases). The V gene's germline CDR1 is SNHLY and CDR2 FYNNEI. The CDR3 is 14 amino acids. V was trimmed by 5 bases and J by 7 bases, leaving 14 bases between them. This chain's CDR3 is CASSYRVMVGELFF. The CDR3 nucleotides are TGTGCCAGCAGTTACAGGGTTATGGTCGGGGAGCTGTTTTTT.

The V gene is TRBV19, the J gene TRBJ1-5, with D perhaps matching TRBD1 (5 bases). CDR1 is LNHDA and CDR2 is SQIVND in the germline V gene (reference sequence). Trimming took off 4 bases at V and 0 bases at J, with 10 bases between the two ends. The CDR3 is 15 residues long. CDR3 nucleotides: TGTGCCAGTAGTACGGGACCGAATAGCAATCAGCCCCAGCATTTT. Its translation: CASSTGPNSNQPQHF.

V usage is TRBV27 and J usage is TRBJ1-4, with D perhaps matching TRBD1 (5 bases). The CDR3 extends over 14 amino acids. Germline CDR1 and CDR2: MNHEY and SMNVEV (reference sequence). Trimming took off 5 bases at V and 7 bases at J, with 14 bases between the two ends. CDR3 sequence: CASSRQGSTEKLFF. The CDR3 DNA reads TGTGCCAGCAGTCGGCAGGGCTCTACTGAAAAACTGTTTTTT.

This clonotype was seen a few times. The chain links TRBV5-1 to TRBJ2-7; no clear D gene. This CDR3 has 14 residues. The V and J ends lost 3 bases and 5 bases respectively, with 15 bases between them. Germline CDR1 is SGHRS and CDR2 is YFSETQ. The DNA for the CDR3 is TGCGCCAGCAGCTACTCGGACGGAAAGGACGAGCAGTACTTC. It yields the protein CASSYSDGKDEQYF.

The chain is built from TRBV28 and TRBJ2-7; D is perhaps TRBD1 (6 bases). Germline assignment: CDR1 MDHEN and CDR2 SYDVKM. CDR3 size: 15 residues. Trimming left V 4 bases short and J 2 bases short, with 15 bases between. The CDR3 region has the DNA TGTGCCAGCAGTTCTCCCGGACAGATACCCTACGAGCAGTACTTC. Translation gives CASSSPGQIPYEQYF.

The chain links TRBV5-4 to TRBJ2-7, with TRBD2 identical over 8 bases. This CDR3 is 16 amino acids long. The J segment lost 0 bases and the V segment lost 0 bases, leaving 5 bases of the junction unmatched. Germline V gives CDR1 SGHNT, CDR2 YYREEE (reference sequence). The CDR3 spells CASSLGRGGSSYEQYF. The DNA of the CDR3 is TGTGCCAGCAGCTTGGGCCGCGGGGGGAGCTCCTACGAGCAGTACTTC.